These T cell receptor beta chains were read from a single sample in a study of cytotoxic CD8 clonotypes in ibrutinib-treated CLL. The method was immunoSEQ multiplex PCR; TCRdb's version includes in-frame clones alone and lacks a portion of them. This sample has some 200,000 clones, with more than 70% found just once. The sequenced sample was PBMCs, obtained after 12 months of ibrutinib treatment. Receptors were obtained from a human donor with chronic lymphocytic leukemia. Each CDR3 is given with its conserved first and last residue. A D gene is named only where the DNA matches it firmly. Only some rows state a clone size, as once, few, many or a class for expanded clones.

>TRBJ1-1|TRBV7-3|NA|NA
TGTGCCAGCAGCCTGGGGCAGAACACTGAAGCTTTCTTT
CASSLGQNTEAFF
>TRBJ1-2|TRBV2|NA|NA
TGTGCCAGCAGTGCCCCCAGGGACTTATATGGCTACACCTTC
CASSAPRDLYGYTF
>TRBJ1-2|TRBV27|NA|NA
TGTGCCAGCAGTTCCTCCCAGGACGGCCCTCACACCTTC
CASSSSQDGPHTF
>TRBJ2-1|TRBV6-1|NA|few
TGTGCCAGCAGGGGGCTTAGGACCCATGAGCAGTTCTTC
CASRGLRTHEQFF
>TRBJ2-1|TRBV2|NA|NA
TGTGCCAGCAGTGAAGCGAGCGAGCCCTACAATGAGCAGTTCTTC
CASSEASEPYNEQFF
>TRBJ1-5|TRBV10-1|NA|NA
TGCGCCAGCAGAAACCGGGACAGCAATCAGCCCCAGCATTTT
CASRNRDSNQPQHF
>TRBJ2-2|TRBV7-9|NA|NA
TGTGCCAGCAGCGGGGCTGGGACGTCCGTCGGTCCCGGGGAGCTGTTTTTT
CASSGAGTSVGPGELFF
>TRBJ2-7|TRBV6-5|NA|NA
TGTGCCAGCAGTTACCAGCCCCCGGCCGAGCAGTACTTC
CASSYQPPAEQYF
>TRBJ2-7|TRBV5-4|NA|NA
TGTGCCAGCAGCAAAGGACCGGAGAGTCAGCAGTACTTC
CASSKGPESQQYF
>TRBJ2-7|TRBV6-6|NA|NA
TGTGCCAGCAGTTACGCCCTAGGTCCCTACGAGCAGTACTTC
CASSYALGPYEQYF
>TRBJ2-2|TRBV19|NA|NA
TGTGCCAGTAGTATAGGTGGCAGGGGCACCGGGGAGCTGTTTTTT
CASSIGGRGTGELFF
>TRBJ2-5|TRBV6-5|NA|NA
TGTGCCAGCAGTCTATATTCGGGGACCCAGTACTTC
CASSLYSGTQYF
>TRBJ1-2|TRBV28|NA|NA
TGTGCCAGCAGTGGCCCGGGCAGGGCGAACTATGGCTACACCTTC
CASSGPGRANYGYTF
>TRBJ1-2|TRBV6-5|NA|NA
TGTGCCAGCAGTTACTCGGGAGGAACCCGTAACTATGGCTACACCTTC
CASSYSGGTRNYGYTF
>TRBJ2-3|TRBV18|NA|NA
TGTGCCAGCTCACCAGGGAGCACAGATACGCAGTATTTT
CASSPGSTDTQYF
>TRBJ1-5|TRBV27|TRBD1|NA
TGTGCCAGCAGTCGCAGACAGGGCCCATATAGCAATCAGCCCCAGCATTTT
CASSRRQGPYSNQPQHF
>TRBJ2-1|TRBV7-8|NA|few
TGTGCCAGCACCCCGGACTTGTACAATGAGCAGTTCTTC
CASTPDLYNEQFF
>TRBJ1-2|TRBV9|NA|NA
TGTGCCAGCAGCGTAGGGGGCGGTACCTATGGCTACACCTTC
CASSVGGGTYGYTF
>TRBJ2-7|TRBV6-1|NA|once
TGTGCCAGCAGTGAAAGCGGGACAGGAAAGCAGTACTTC
CASSESGTGKQYF
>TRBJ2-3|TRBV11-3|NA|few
TGTGCCAGCAGCTTAGGCGGTCGCGCGGGGATAGATACGCAGTATTTT
CASSLGGRAGIDTQYF
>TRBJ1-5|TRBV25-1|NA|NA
TGTGCCAGCAGTGAAGGGGGCCCCCGGGGCAATCAGCCCCAGCATTTT
CASSEGGPRGNQPQHF
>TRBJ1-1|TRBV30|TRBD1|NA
TGTGCCTGTCCCCAGGGGACAGGGGGCTTTTTTGACACTGAAGCTTTCTTT
CACPQGTGGFFDTEAFF
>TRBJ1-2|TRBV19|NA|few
TGTGCCAGTAGTAGAATGACAGACAACTATGGCTACACCTTC
CASSRMTDNYGYTF
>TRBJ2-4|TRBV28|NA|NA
TGTGCCAGCAGTTCTCGACGTACCCTAGCCAAAAACATTCAGTACTTC
CASSSRRTLAKNIQYF
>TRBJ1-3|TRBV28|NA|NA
TGTGCCAGCAGTTTATTCGGAGCCGACTCTGGAAACACCATATATTTT
CASSLFGADSGNTIYF
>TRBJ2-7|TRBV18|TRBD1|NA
TGTGCCAGCTCACCAAACAGGGGCGGTTACGGCGAGCAGTACTTC
CASSPNRGGYGEQYF
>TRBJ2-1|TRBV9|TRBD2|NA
TGTGCCAGCAGCGTAGTGGCGGGAGGGTACAATGAGCAGTTCTTC
CASSVVAGGYNEQFF
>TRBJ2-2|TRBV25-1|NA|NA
TGTGCCAGCAGTGGTACGGGGTCGAACACCGGGGAGCTGTTTTTT
CASSGTGSNTGELFF
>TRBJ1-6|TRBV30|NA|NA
TGTGCCTGGGAAGGGGTCCGTAATTCACCCCTCCACTTT
CAWEGVRNSPLHF
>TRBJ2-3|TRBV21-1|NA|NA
TGTGCCAGCAGCAAAAACCCTGTGCCTAGCGGGAGGGGAAAGTTAAGCACAGATACGCAGTATTTT
CASSKNPVPSGRGKLSTDTQYF
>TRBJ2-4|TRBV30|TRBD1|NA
TGTGCCTGGAGTCCGAAGGGGGCTCAAAACATTCAGTACTTC
CAWSPKGAQNIQYF
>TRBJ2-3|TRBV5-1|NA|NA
TGCGCCAGCAGTAGCGCCACAGATACGCAGTATTTT
CASSSATDTQYF
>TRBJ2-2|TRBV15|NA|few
TGTGCCACCAGCAGGAGGGAGGTAACCGGGGAGCTGTTTTTT
CATSRREVTGELFF
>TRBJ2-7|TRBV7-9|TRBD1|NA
TGTGCCAGCAGCTATTTGGGACAGGGGGCCTACGAGCAGTACTTC
CASSYLGQGAYEQYF
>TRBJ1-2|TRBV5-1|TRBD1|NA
TGCGCCAGCAGCTCATTAACTCAGGGGGCGCAGGGCTACACCTTC
CASSSLTQGAQGYTF
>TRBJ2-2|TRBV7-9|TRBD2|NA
TGTGCCAGCAGCTTAACGGGAGGGACCGGGGAGCTGTTTTTT
CASSLTGGTGELFF
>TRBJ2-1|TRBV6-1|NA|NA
TGTGCCAGCAGTATCCGGACTTCGTCCTACAATGAGCAGTTCTTC
CASSIRTSSYNEQFF
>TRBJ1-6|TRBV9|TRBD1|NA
TGTGCCAGCAGCGAAAGGGACAGCTCCTATAATTCACCCCTCCACTTT
CASSERDSSYNSPLHF
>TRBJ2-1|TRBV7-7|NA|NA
TGTGCTAGCAGCTTAGGGGCGGGACCTTACAATGAGCAGTTCTTC
CASSLGAGPYNEQFF
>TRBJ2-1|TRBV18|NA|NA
TGTGCCAGCTCACCGGGACTGACGAATGAGCAGTTCTTC
CASSPGLTNEQFF
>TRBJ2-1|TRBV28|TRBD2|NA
TGTGCCAGCAATTTAGCGGGCCCCTACAATGAGCAGTTCTTC
CASNLAGPYNEQFF
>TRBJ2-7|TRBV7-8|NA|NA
TGTGCCAGCAGCCCCACAGGTTCCCGGGGTTACGAGCAGTACTTC
CASSPTGSRGYEQYF
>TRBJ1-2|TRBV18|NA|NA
TGTGCCAGCTCCGCGGACAGTAACTATGGCTACACCTTC
CASSADSNYGYTF
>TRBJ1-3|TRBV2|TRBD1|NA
TGTGCCAGCACCGCACAGGGGTTAGGGGGAAACACCATATATTTT
CASTAQGLGGNTIYF
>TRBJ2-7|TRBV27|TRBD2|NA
TGTGCCAGCAGGCCAGCGGGAGGGTACGAGCAGTACTTC
CASRPAGGYEQYF
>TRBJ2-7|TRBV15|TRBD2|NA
TGTGCCACCAGCCGGGGCGGGAGGTCTTGGCAGTACTTC
CATSRGGRSWQYF
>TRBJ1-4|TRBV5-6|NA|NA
TGTGCCAGCAGCCCGACTACAGGGATTTATCATGAAAAACTGTTTTTT
CASSPTTGIYHEKLFF
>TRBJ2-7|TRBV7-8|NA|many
TGTGCCAGCAGCTTAACGGGGGATCACGAGCAGTACTTC
CASSLTGDHEQYF
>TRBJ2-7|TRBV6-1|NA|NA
TGTGCCAGCAGTGAACCCCCAGGAGGCGAGCAGTACTTC
CASSEPPGGEQYF
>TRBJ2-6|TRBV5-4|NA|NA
TGTGCCAGCAGCTACCAGTTTGGGGCCAACGTCCTGACTTTC
CASSYQFGANVLTF
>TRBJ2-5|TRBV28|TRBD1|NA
TGTGCCAGCAGCTATACAGGGGGCGTACTACAGACCCAGTACTTC
CASSYTGGVLQTQYF
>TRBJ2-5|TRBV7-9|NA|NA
TGTGCCAGCACAAAAGGGGAGACCCAGTACTTC
CASTKGETQYF
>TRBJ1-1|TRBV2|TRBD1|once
TGTGCCAGCAGTGAAGACAGGGGGCTCACTGAAGCTTTCTTT
CASSEDRGLTEAFF
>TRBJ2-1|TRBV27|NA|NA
TGTGCCAGCAGTTTATTCGGGGTCAATGAGCAGTTCTTC
CASSLFGVNEQFF
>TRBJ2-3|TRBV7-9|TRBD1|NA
TGTGCCAGCAGCTTAATCGACAGGGTAGGATCAGATACGCAGTATTTT
CASSLIDRVGSDTQYF